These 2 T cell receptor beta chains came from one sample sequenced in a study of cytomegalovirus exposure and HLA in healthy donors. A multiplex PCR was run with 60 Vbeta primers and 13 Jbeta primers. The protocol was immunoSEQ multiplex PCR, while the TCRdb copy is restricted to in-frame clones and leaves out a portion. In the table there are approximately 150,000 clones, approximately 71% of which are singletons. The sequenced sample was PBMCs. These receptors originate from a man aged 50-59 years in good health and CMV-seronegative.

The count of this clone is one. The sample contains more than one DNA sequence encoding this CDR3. Here the CDR3 reads CASSPRQGASYEQYF. In nucleotides, the CDR3 is TGTGCCAGCTCACCCCGCCAGGGTGCGTCCTACGAGCAGTACTTC. The chain employs TRBV18 and TRBJ2-7; perhaps TRBD1 as D (5 bases). Trimming left V 3 bases short and J 1 base short, with 13 bases between. The CDR3 runs to 15 residues. CDR1 is KGHSH and CDR2 is LQKENI in the germline V gene.

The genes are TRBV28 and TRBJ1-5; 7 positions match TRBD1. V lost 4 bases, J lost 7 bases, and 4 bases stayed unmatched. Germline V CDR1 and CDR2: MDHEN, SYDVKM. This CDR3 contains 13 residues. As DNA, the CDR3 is TGTGCCAGCAGTTCCTCCAGGGGGCAGCCCCAGCATTTT. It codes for CASSSSRGQPQHF.